Each of the 15 T cell receptor beta chains below was sequenced from the same sample in a study of shared clonotypes between healthy human individuals. Profiling relied on immunoSEQ multiplex PCR, and the TCRdb table lists in-frame clones only, not all of them. In the table there are about 590,000 clones, less than 97% of which are singletons. As defined, naive CD8 cells were CD45RO-negative and positively selected for CCR7, with terminally differentiated effector memory CD45RA+ cells excluded. Specimen: naive CD8+ T cells sorted from blood. These receptors originate from a woman younger than 45 in good health.

The gene calls are TRBV7-9 and TRBJ1-2; a weak D match, TRBD1 (5 bases). The CDR3 length is 13 residues. Per the germline V gene, CDR1 is SEHNR and CDR2 is FQNEAQ (reference sequence). Trimming pared 8 bases from V and 7 bases from J, leaving 17 bases between. The CDR3 reads CASFIRGDTGYTF. CDR3 nucleotide sequence: TGTGCCAGCTTTATTAGGGGAGACACTGGCTACACCTTC.

V is TRBV5-1 and J is TRBJ2-1, with D unclear. Trimming removed 0 bases from V and 4 bases from J, with 17 bases in between. The germline V gene encodes CDR1 SGHRS and CDR2 YFSETQ. This CDR3 comprises 17 residues. The CDR3 protein is CASSLVQLPAPYNEQFF. In DNA, the CDR3 is TGCGCCAGCAGCTTGGTCCAGCTTCCAGCTCCTTACAATGAGCAGTTCTTC. Looking up the rest from reference TRBV5-1 and TRBJ2-1 gives the full variable domain: KAGVTQTPRYLIKTRGQQVTLSCSPISGHRSVSWYQQTPGQGLQFLFEYFSETQRNKGNFPGRFSGRQFSNSRSEMNVSTLELGDSALYLCASSLVQLPAPYNEQFFGPGTRLTVL.

To note about this clone: The same CDR3 can be traced to other DNA sequences in this sample. The chain is built from TRBV27 and TRBJ2-2, with D unresolved. V was clipped by 5 bases and J by 2 bases, with 9 bases between them. Germline lookup yields CDR1 MNHEY and CDR2 SMNVEV (reference sequence). CDR3 size: 14 residues. CDR3 sequence (DNA): TGTGCCAGCAGTCTGGGTCGAAACACCGGGGAGCTGTTTTTT. Translation: CASSLGRNTGELFF.

This clone appeared a single time. The V gene is TRBV30, the J gene TRBJ2-7; D gene ambiguous. V was clipped by 0 bases and J by 4 bases, with 7 bases between them. Germline V gives CDR1 GTSNPN, CDR2 SVGIG (reference sequence). This CDR3 is 12 amino acids long. The CDR3 nucleotides are TGTGCCTGGAGTGTATCGAGGTACGAGCAGTACTTC. Its protein is CAWSVSRYEQYF.

This clone has just one count. The same CDR3 arises from other DNA sequences in this sample as well. The chain is built from TRBV27 and TRBJ1-5; tentatively, D is TRBD1 (6 bases). Trimming took 6 bases from V and 1 from J, leaving 10 bases between them. CDR3 length equals 14 residues. Germline-derived CDR1 and CDR2 are MNHEY and SMNVEV (reference sequence). In DNA form, the CDR3 reads TGTGCCAGCAGGGTAGGGGGAAGCAATCAGCCCCAGCATTTT. The encoded protein is CASRVGGSNQPQHF.

V usage is TRBV9 and J usage is TRBJ2-7, with D perhaps TRBD2 (5 bases). Germline CDR1 and CDR2: SGDLS and YYNGEE. The germline V and J ends were trimmed by 3 bases and 3 bases, with 22 bases remaining between them. CDR3 size: 17 residues. This CDR3 is CASSDREEVTLLYEQYF. DNA of the CDR3: TGTGCCAGCAGCGATAGAGAGGAGGTGACGCTGCTCTACGAGCAGTACTTC.

A note on this clone: The same CDR3 can be traced to other DNA sequences in this sample. The genes are TRBV27 and TRBJ1-5, with D possibly matching TRBD1 (5 bases). Deletions cut 2 bases from V and 1 base from J, with 6 bases between. Germline-derived CDR1 and CDR2 are MNHEY and SMNVEV (reference sequence). There are 14 residues in the CDR3. The CDR3 DNA follows: TGTGCCAGCAGTTTAAGGGGCAGCAATCAGCCCCAGCATTTT. It codes for CASSLRGSNQPQHF.

The rearrangement uses TRBV29-1 and TRBJ1-1; the D is unclear. The V gene's germline CDR1 is SQVTM and CDR2 ANQGSEA. This CDR3 comprises 10 residues. Deletions cut 3 bases from V and 11 bases from J, with 10 bases between. CDR3 loop: CSVDGITAFF. The CDR3 DNA sequence: TGCAGCGTTGATGGCATTACCGCTTTCTTT. The full variable domain, its missing parts supplied by reference TRBV29-1 and TRBJ1-1, is SAVISQKPSRDICQRGTSLTIQCQVDSQVTMMFWYRQQPGQSLTLIATANQGSEATYESGFVIDKFPISRPNLTFSTLTVSNMSPEDSSIYLCSVDGITAFFGQGTRLTVV.

The chain couples TRBV29-1 to TRBJ2-7; 8 bases match TRBD2. The V and J ends lost 4 bases and 6 bases, in that order; junction bases with no gene match: 11. The V gene's germline CDR1 is SQVTM and CDR2 ANQGSEA. The CDR3 totals 14 residues. The CDR3, as DNA: TGCAGCGTTGGGGGAATAGCGGGATCCAGCGAGCAGTACTTC. Residues: CSVGGIAGSSEQYF.

This chain links TRBV4-2 with TRBJ2-1, with 8 bases that match TRBD2. Looked up from germline, CDR1 is LGHNA and CDR2 is YNFKEQ. V dropped 3 bases and J dropped 0; count of bases not matched to a gene: 10. CDR3 length equals 18 residues. The CDR3 sequence is CASSQGPSLAGSYNEQFF. CDR3 DNA sequence: TGTGCCAGCAGCCAGGGGCCTAGTCTAGCGGGCTCCTACAATGAGCAGTTCTTC.

The CDR3 DNA reads as TGTGCCAGGAATCCGGGACTAGCGTGTCACGAGCAGTACTTC. It is translated as CARNPGLACHEQYF. The chain employs TRBV28 and TRBJ2-7, with TRBD2 identical over 10 bases. This CDR3 comprises 14 residues. With V trimmed by 9 bases and J by 5 bases, 10 bases remained unmatched. The germline gives CDR1 MDHEN, CDR2 SYDVKM. Variable domain in full (rest from reference TRBV28 and TRBJ2-7): DVKVTQSSRYLVKRTGEKVFLECVQDMDHENMFWYRQDPGLGLRLIYFSYDVKMKEKGDIPEGYSVSREKKERFSLILESASTNQTSMYLCARNPGLACHEQYFGPGTRLTVT.

The rearrangement uses TRBV19 and TRBJ1-1; D might be TRBD1 (6 bases). This CDR3 has 15 residues. The germline gives CDR1 LNHDA, CDR2 SQIVND (reference sequence). Deletions cut 5 bases from V and 5 bases from J, with 18 bases between. The CDR3 DNA is TGTGCCAGTAGTTATAGTATCGGGGGCTCGACTGAAGCTTTCTTT. Encoded protein: CASSYSIGGSTEAFF.

A remark on this clone: Other DNA sequences in this sample translate to the same CDR3. This chain joins TRBV5-6 and TRBJ1-1, with unresolved D. Germline lookup yields CDR1 SGHDT and CDR2 YYEEEE. The CDR3 spans 11 residues. Trimming took off 4 bases at V and 2 bases at J, with 3 bases between the two ends. DNA for the CDR3: TGTGCCAGCAGCAGCAACACTGAAGCTTTCTTT. Its protein product is CASSSNTEAFF.

The chain links TRBV9 to TRBJ2-1; TRBD2 aligns across 11 bases. V gave up 2 bases and J gave up 1 base; unmatched junction bases: 11. CDR1 is SGDLS, CDR2 YYNGEE, per germline. CDR3 length: 19 residues. The CDR3 here is CASSVGGLAGGSSYNEQFF. The CDR3 DNA sequence: TGTGCCAGCAGCGTGGGGGGGCTAGCGGGAGGCTCGTCCTACAATGAGCAGTTCTTC.

V and J are TRBV27 and TRBJ2-7; weak D call: TRBD2 (6 bases). V dropped 1 base and J dropped 0 bases, with 16 bases sitting between them. This CDR3 comprises 17 residues. Germline CDR1 is MNHEY and CDR2 is SMNVEV (reference sequence). The CDR3 sequence is CASSLLGQRASSYEQYF. CDR3 coding DNA: TGTGCCAGCAGTTTATTGGGCCAGCGGGCCAGCTCCTACGAGCAGTACTTC.